The T cell receptor beta chain described here comes from a study of shared clonotypes between healthy human individuals. In the study overall: Sampling drew on donors who were a couple of women and three men aged 18 to 49.

Original data processing: ImmunoSEQ output lacked quality scores and full-length reads, limiting matched filtering. Data came from immunoSEQ multiplex PCR; TCRdb stores just in-frame clones and leaves some out. V and J calls plus clone size are reproduced from that table; the DNA served to infer D and trimming. The sample lists some 1,100,000 clones; more than 75% were seen once. A split of CD4+ cells into CD45RA+ naive and CD45RA-negative memory subsets was performed. On this clone itself: The target antigen is unknown.

Whole-study findings and limits: An expected dependence of interdonor clonotype sharing on sequencing depth was noted.

The CDR3 spans 15 residues. Losses at the gene ends were 8 bases for V and 7 bases for J; bases not matched to a gene: 8. CDR1 and CDR2 from the germline V gene are LNHDA and SQIVND (reference sequence). The specimen sequenced was memory CD4+ T cells from PBMCs. Subset: CD45RA-negative fraction. The V gene is TRBV19, the J gene TRBJ2-2, with 12 bases lining up with TRBD1. This TCR derives from a man younger than 35 in good health. Some clones in this sample may be carry-over from other donors' samples. The CDR3 spells CASRWDRGLVGELFF. As DNA, the CDR3 is TGTGCCAGTCGGTGGGACAGGGGGCTTGTCGGGGAGCTGTTTTTT.